This T cell receptor (beta chain) emerged from a study of T cell responses to AZD1222 COVID-19 vaccine. Background on the study: The study pooled second doses at about 4 or about 12 weeks.

Points from the study as a whole: Nearly half of spike-specific TCRs reportedly target unmutated variant regions. Sampling that yielded the repertoires occurred only after the peak T cell response. Possibly, clonal diversity was underestimated; donors were largely white British and included more females.

V lost 7 bases to trimming and J lost 6 bases, with 13 bases between them. Looked up from germline, CDR1 is SGHRS and CDR2 is YFSETQ. This CDR3 has 13 amino acids. Clones were read by immunoSEQ multiplex PCR, and TCRdb kept only the in-frame ones, dropping some. The table lists 75,000 to 95,000 clones, roughly 90% of them singletons. As concerns this clone: Its antigen is undetermined.

The V gene is TRBV5-1, the J gene TRBJ2-2; no firm D call. The TCR comes from an adult in good health. Sequences were derived from peripheral blood, sampled on day 0 of AZD1222 vaccination. DNA of the CDR3: TGCGCCAGCCGACCCATCCCCTCCGGGGAGCTGTTTTTT. This codes for CASRPIPSGELFF.